The source of this T cell receptor (beta chain) is a study of CD8 T cells in Susac syndrome. The authors reverse transcribed roughly 0.5 to 1 ug RNA with random hexamers. TCRdb processed the immunoSEQ multiplex PCR reads anew with MiXCR; each CDR3 protein has one entry. The sample has some 170,000 distinct CDR3 sequences; around 96% are singletons. Negative isolation yielded the CD8+ and CD4+ T cells, while FACS enriched the TEMRA cells. J was trimmed by 1 base and V by 2 bases; bases with no gene match: 4. Germline CDR1 DFQATT, CDR2 SNEGSKA (reference sequence). This CDR3 has 15 residues. Sequencing used CD4+ T cells from PBMCs. V usage is TRBV20-1 and J usage is TRBJ2-5; 10 nucleotides match TRBD2. The sequence was collected from a human donor in good health. CDR3 loop: CSARKLAGSQETQYF. The CDR3 nucleotides are TGCAGTGCTAGAAAACTAGCGGGATCCCAAGAGACCCAGTACTTC.